Reported below is one T cell receptor (beta chain). Its cognate antigen is unknown. This sample is drawn from a study of untreated major depressive disorder. Study-level points and caveats: Depressed patients' CD4+ T cells carried increased TRBV05-01 (Vbeta 5.1) usage versus control CD4+ T cells.

The assay was immunoSEQ multiplex PCR, and TCRdb's table has in-frame clones only and misses some. This table has about 25,000 clones, roughly nine tenths appearing once. This CDR3 region has 13 residues. Germline loops: CDR1 ENHRY, CDR2 SYGVKD. The V and J ends lost 6 bases and 11 bases, in that order; junction bases with no gene match: 10. Sequencing was carried out using CD4+ T cells from PBMCs. The clonotype originates from a woman between 25 and 40 years old with major depressive disorder. The V and J genes are TRBV10-3 and TRBJ2-1; 7 nucleotides line up with TRBD2. CDR3 loop: CAIRPSSGGKQFF. The CDR3 DNA is TGTGCCATCAGGCCTTCGTCGGGGGGAAAGCAGTTCTTC.